This TCR beta chain was retrieved from a study of blood T cell repertoires in COVID-19. Study as a whole: The origin of the acute and convalescent COVID-19 samples was the United States, Italy and Spain. The cDNA or gDNA used as material had been derived from T cells, B-cell-depleted T cells, or PBMCs.

Original processing notes: Amplification with reference gene primers provided the estimates of nucleated cell counts. Method: immunoSEQ multiplex PCR; TCRdb's copy keeps in-frame clones and lacks some. D and trimming were read from the DNA, whereas the V and J calls and clone size are those reported in that table. The sample shows roughly 68,000 clones, about 91% of them seen only once. The CDR3 has 18 residues. V dropped 2 bases and J dropped 9; count of bases not matched to a gene: 18. Germline V gene data show CDR1 as GTSNPN and CDR2 as SVGIG (reference sequence). This clonotype was sampled from a woman in her 50s with active COVID-19. Sequenced input: peripheral blood. This chain connects TRBV30 to TRBJ2-1, with 11 bases identical to TRBD2. This CDR3 is CAWSPTPLSGRVFGEQFF. The CDR3 nucleotides are TGTGCCTGGAGTCCAACCCCCCTTAGCGGGAGGGTCTTCGGTGAGCAGTTCTTC.